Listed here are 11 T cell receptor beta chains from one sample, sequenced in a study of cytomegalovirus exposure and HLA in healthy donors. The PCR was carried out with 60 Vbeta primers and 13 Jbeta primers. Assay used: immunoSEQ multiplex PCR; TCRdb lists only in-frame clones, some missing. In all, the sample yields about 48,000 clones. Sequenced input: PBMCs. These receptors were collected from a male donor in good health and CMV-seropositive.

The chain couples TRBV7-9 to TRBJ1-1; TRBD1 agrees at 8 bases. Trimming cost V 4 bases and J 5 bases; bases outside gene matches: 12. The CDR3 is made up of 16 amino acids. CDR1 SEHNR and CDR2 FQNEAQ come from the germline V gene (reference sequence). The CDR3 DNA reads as TGTGCCAGCAGCTCGACCACAGGGGGGAGAAGAACTGAAGCTTTCTTT. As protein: CASSSTTGGRRTEAFF.

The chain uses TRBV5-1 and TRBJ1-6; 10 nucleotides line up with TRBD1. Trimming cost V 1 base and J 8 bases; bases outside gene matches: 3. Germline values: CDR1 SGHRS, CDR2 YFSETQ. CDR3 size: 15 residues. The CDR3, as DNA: TGCGCCAGCAGCTTGTTGGGGACAGGGGATTCACCCCTCCACTTT. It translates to CASSLLGTGDSPLHF.

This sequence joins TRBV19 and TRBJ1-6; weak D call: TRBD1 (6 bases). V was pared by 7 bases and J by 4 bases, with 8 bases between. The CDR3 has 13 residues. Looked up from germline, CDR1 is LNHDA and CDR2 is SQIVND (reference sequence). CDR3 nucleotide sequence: TGTGCCAGTACCGGACAGTATAATTCACCCCTCCACTTT. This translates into CASTGQYNSPLHF.

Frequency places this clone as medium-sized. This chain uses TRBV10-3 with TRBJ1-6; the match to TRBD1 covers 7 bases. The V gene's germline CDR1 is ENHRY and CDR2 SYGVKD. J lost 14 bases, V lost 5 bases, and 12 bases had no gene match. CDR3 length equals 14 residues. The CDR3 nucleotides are TGTGCCATCAGTCAGACAGGGAATCGGGTCACCCTCCACTTT. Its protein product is CAISQTGNRVTLHF.

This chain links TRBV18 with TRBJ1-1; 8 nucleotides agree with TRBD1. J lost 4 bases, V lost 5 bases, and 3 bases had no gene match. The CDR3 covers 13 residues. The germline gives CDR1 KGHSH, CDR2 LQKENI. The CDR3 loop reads CASSMDRVTEAFF. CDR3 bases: TGTGCCAGCTCAATGGACAGGGTCACTGAAGCTTTCTTT. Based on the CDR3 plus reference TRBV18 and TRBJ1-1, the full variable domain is NAGVMQNPRHLVRRRGQEARLRCSPMKGHSHVYWYRQLPEEGLKFMVYLQKENIIDESGMPKERFSAEFPKEGPSILRIQQVVRGDSAAYFCASSMDRVTEAFFGQGTRLTVV.

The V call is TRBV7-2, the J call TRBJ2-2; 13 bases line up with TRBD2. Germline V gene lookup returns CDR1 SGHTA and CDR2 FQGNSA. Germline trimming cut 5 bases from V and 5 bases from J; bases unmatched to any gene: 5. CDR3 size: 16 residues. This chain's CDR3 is CASSRRTSGGTGELFF. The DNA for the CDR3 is TGTGCCAGCAGCCGAAGGACTAGCGGGGGTACCGGGGAGCTGTTTTTT.

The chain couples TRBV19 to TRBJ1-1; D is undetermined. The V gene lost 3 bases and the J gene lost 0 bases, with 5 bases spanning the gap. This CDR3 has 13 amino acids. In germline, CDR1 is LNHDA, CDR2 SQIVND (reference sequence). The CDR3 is CASSISLNTEAFF. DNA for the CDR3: TGTGCCAGTAGTATTAGCTTGAACACTGAAGCTTTCTTT. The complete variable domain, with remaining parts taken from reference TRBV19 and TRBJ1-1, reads DGGITQSPKYLFRKEGQNVTLSCEQNLNHDAMYWYRQDPGQGLRLIYYSQIVNDFQKGDIAEGYSVSREKKESFPLTVTSAQKNPTAFYLCASSISLNTEAFFGQGTRLTVV.

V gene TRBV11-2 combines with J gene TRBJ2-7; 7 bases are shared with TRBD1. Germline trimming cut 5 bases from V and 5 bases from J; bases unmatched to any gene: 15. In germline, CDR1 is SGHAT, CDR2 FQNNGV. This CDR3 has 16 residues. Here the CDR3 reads CASSLIRDREGHEQYF. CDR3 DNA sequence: TGTGCCAGCAGCCTAATTCGTGACAGGGAAGGCCACGAGCAGTACTTC.

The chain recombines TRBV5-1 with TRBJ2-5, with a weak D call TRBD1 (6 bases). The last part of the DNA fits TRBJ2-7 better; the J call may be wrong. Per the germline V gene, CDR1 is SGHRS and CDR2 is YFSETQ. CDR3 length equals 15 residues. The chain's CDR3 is CASSPRTGLGAEQYF. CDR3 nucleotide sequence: TGCGCCAGCAGCCCGCGCACAGGGTTGGGCGCCGAGCAGTACTTC.

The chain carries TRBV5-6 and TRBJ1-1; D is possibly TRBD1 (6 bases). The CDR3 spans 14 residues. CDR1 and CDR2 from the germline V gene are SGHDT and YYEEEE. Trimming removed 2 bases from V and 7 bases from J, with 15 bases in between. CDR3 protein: CASSFSAGVHEAFF. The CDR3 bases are TGTGCCAGCAGCTTTAGTGCAGGGGTCCATGAAGCTTTCTTT.

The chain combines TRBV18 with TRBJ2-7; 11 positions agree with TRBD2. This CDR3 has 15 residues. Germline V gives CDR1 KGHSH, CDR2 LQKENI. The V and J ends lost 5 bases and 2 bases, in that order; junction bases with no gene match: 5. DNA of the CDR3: TGTGCCAGCTCATTAACTAGCGGGGGCACCTACGAGCAGTACTTC. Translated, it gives CASSLTSGGTYEQYF.